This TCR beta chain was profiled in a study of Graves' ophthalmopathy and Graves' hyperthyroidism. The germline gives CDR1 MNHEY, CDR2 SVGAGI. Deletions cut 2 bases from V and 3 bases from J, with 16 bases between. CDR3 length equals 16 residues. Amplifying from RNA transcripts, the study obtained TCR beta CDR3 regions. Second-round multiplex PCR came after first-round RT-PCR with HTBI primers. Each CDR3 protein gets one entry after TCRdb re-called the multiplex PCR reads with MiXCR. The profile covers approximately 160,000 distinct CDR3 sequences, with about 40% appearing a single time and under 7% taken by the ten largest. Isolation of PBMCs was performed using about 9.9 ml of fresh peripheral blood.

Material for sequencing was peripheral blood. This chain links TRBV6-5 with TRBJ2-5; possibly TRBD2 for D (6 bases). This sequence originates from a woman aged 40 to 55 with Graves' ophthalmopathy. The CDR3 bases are TGTGCCAGCAGTTACCCCGCCTTGGACTATGAAGAGACCCAGTACTTC. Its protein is CASSYPALDYEETQYF.